The entry below describes one TCR beta chain. Its target is unknown. Sample time point: sample taken at primary tumor resection. The entry originates in a study of spatial heterogeneity in lung cancer. Study-wide findings and caveats: It was found that expanded intratumoral alpha and beta TCR counts tracked tumor mutation counts.

One entry per CDR3 protein, called by TCRdb with MiXCR from the 5' RACE reads. The sample carries around 9,200 distinct CDR3 sequences, 4.5% to 6% recorded once. The germline CDR1 and CDR2 sequences are LNHNV and YYDKDF (reference sequence). The V and J ends lost 2 bases and 0 bases respectively, with 11 bases between them. CDR3 size: 16 residues. This sample comprised lung tumor tissue, obtained at surgery. This receptor was taken from a female donor with early-stage non-small cell lung cancer. The chain recombines TRBV15 with TRBJ1-3, with D unresolved. The CDR3 region has the DNA TGTGCCACCAGCAGACCTAGAGATAACTCTGGAAACACCATATATTTT. Translating it yields CATSRPRDNSGNTIYF.